The 17 T cell receptor beta chains reported below all come from one sample, sequenced in a study of blood T cell repertoires in COVID-19. Assay used: immunoSEQ multiplex PCR; TCRdb lists only in-frame clones, some missing. The sample consists of 150,000 to 200,000 clones, around nine tenths of them appearing once. The sample taken for sequencing was peripheral blood. The origin of the receptors is a human donor in a cohort sampled during active COVID-19.

V and J are TRBV28 and TRBJ2-7; D unresolved. Trimming pared 2 bases from V and 4 bases from J, leaving 3 bases between. This CDR3 region has 11 residues. Germline V gene lookup returns CDR1 MDHEN and CDR2 SYDVKM. The CDR3 DNA follows: TGTGCCAGCAGTTTACGGTACGAGCAGTACTTC. It encodes CASSLRYEQYF. Full variable domain (outside the CDR3, taken from reference TRBV28 and TRBJ2-7): DVKVTQSSRYLVKRTGEKVFLECVQDMDHENMFWYRQDPGLGLRLIYFSYDVKMKEKGDIPEGYSVSREKKERFSLILESASTNQTSMYLCASSLRYEQYFGPGTRLTVT.

There are a few counts of this clone. This specimen includes other DNA sequences encoding the same CDR3. The chain is built from TRBV19 and TRBJ2-7; 8 positions agree with TRBD1. Per germline, CDR1 LNHDA and CDR2 SQIVND (reference sequence). V dropped 5 bases and J dropped 2; count of bases not matched to a gene: 5. There are 14 residues in the CDR3. In DNA, the CDR3 is TGTGCCAGTAGTCTCGGGACAGGTGCCTACGAGCAGTACTTC. Protein: CASSLGTGAYEQYF.

J is TRBJ2-1 and V is TRBV6-5; TRBD2 matches 7 bases. The V gene's germline CDR1 is MNHEY and CDR2 SVGAGI. With V trimmed by 5 bases and J by 9 bases, 7 bases remained unmatched. The CDR3 sequence is 13 residues long. CDR3 DNA sequence: TGTGCCAGCAGTCCTCAAGCGGGAAGTGAGCAGTTCTTC. Residues: CASSPQAGSEQFF.

The chain recombines TRBV27 with TRBJ1-2, with TRBD1 identical over 7 bases. With V trimmed by 5 bases and J by 3 bases, 9 bases remained unmatched. This CDR3 has 15 residues. Germline-derived CDR1 and CDR2 are MNHEY and SMNVEV (reference sequence). In DNA form, the CDR3 reads TGTGCCAGCAGTCCATCGACAGGGAGCGACTATGGCTACACCTTC. Translation: CASSPSTGSDYGYTF.

V usage is TRBV7-2 and J usage is TRBJ1-5; 7 positions match TRBD1. The germline V gene encodes CDR1 SGHTA and CDR2 FQGNSA. CDR3 length equals 14 residues. V trimming: 5 bases; J trimming: 2 bases; junction bases outside the gene matches: 3. The CDR3: CASSPQGGNQPQHF. CDR3 bases: TGTGCCAGCAGCCCCCAGGGGGGCAATCAGCCCCAGCATTTT.

The chain combines TRBV11-3 with TRBJ1-1; D may be TRBD1 (5 bases). The CDR3 sequence is 16 residues long. Looked up from germline, CDR1 is SGHNT and CDR2 is YENEEA. V lost 0 bases, J lost 12 bases, and 23 bases lay in between. The CDR3 nucleotides are TGTGCCAGCAGCTTAGATGCCCCCTGGATAGGGCAGGGAACTTTCTTT. Translated, it gives CASSLDAPWIGQGTFF.

This chain uses TRBV28 with TRBJ1-2; TRBD1 might be the D (5 bases). Trimming took off 10 bases at V and 3 bases at J, with 15 bases between the two ends. Germline lookup yields CDR1 MDHEN and CDR2 SYDVKM. The CDR3 extends over 13 amino acids. CDR3 sequence (DNA): TGTGCCACCCGAAGCGGGGCAGACTATGGCTACACCTTC. Amino acids: CATRSGADYGYTF.

The rearrangement uses TRBV4-2 and TRBJ2-1, with no clear D. The V gene lost 1 base and the J gene lost 0 bases, with 7 bases spanning the gap. Looked up from germline, CDR1 is LGHNA and CDR2 is YNFKEQ. This CDR3 is 15 amino acids long. CDR3 protein: CASSQALSSYNEQFF. DNA for the CDR3: TGTGCCAGCAGCCAAGCTCTAAGCTCCTACAATGAGCAGTTCTTC.

The chain has TRBV30 and TRBJ1-6; 12 bases are a match to TRBD1. This CDR3 spans 16 amino acids. Germline V gives CDR1 GTSNPN, CDR2 SVGIG (reference sequence). Germline trimming cut 5 bases from V and 6 bases from J; bases unmatched to any gene: 8. The CDR3 loop reads CAWGAGTGGRNSPLHF. The CDR3 DNA follows: TGTGCCTGGGGGGCTGGGACAGGGGGCCGTAATTCACCCCTCCACTTT.

In this sample, this clone turned up a few times. This chain uses TRBV9 with TRBJ2-1, with 9 nucleotides matching TRBD1. The CDR3 covers 16 residues. Per germline, CDR1 SGDLS and CDR2 YYNGEE. The J segment lost 4 bases and the V segment lost 4 bases, leaving 9 bases of the junction unmatched. This CDR3 reads CASSTNRDREYNEQFF. In nucleotides, the CDR3 is TGTGCCAGCAGCACAAACCGGGACAGGGAGTACAATGAGCAGTTCTTC.

Comments on this clone: One end of the junction does not line up with germline, which may come from a read error. V gene TRBV27 combines with J gene TRBJ2-3; 9 nucleotides line up with TRBD2. The germline V gene has CDR1 MNHEY and CDR2 SMNVEV (reference sequence). This CDR3 has 11 residues. The CDR3 spells CASRPGLAPIF. The CDR3 region has the DNA TGTGCCAGCAGGCCGGGACTAGCCCCTATTTTT.

The chain is built from TRBV27 and TRBJ2-1; D gene unclear. Trimming cost V 2 bases and J 2 bases, with 10 bases left between them. CDR1 is MNHEY, CDR2 SMNVEV, per germline (reference sequence). CDR3 length: 15 amino acids. In DNA, the CDR3 is TGTGCCAGCAGTTTAGAGACACGTCCCTACAATGAGCAGTTCTTC. This codes for CASSLETRPYNEQFF.

This clone was seen a single time. The chain links TRBV6-1 to TRBJ2-1; 8 nucleotides align to TRBD2. CDR3 length equals 15 residues. V lost 3 bases, J lost 10 bases, and 11 bases stayed unmatched. Germline V CDR1 and CDR2: MNHNS, SASEGT. CDR3 DNA sequence: TGTGCCAGCAGTGACGGGACTAGGGGAGCTCAAGAGCAGTTCTTC. It codes for CASSDGTRGAQEQFF.

This clone was recorded only once. V is TRBV7-9 and J is TRBJ1-2; 8 nucleotides agree with TRBD1. The CDR3 spans 15 residues. Germline values: CDR1 SEHNR, CDR2 FQNEAQ (reference sequence). Trimming cost V 5 bases and J 8 bases; bases outside gene matches: 13. Written as DNA, the CDR3 is TGTGCCAGCAGCCGGACAGGGACCGTTTTCCTCGGCTACACCTTC. It translates to CASSRTGTVFLGYTF.

The chain couples TRBV7-2 to TRBJ2-5, with 8 bases lining up with TRBD2. The CDR3 has 16 amino acids. Germline-derived CDR1 and CDR2 are SGHTA and FQGNSA. V shed 5 bases and J 5 bases; nucleotides not matched to a gene: 13. CDR3 in amino acids: CASSREGTRWSETQYF. The CDR3 nucleotides read TGTGCCAGCAGCCGGGAAGGGACTAGGTGGAGTGAGACCCAGTACTTC.

This chain uses TRBV4-1 with TRBJ2-7; 8 bases are shared with TRBD1. V lost 0 bases, J lost 10 bases, and 5 bases stayed unmatched. The length of the CDR3 is 13 residues. Looked up from germline, CDR1 is MGHRA and CDR2 is YSYEKL. The DNA of the CDR3 is TGCGCCAGCAGCCAAGAGCCGGCAGGGGGCCAGTACTTC. It yields the protein CASSQEPAGGQYF.

In this sample, this clone turned up once. The V gene is TRBV7-2, the J gene TRBJ2-7; D might be TRBD2 (7 bases). V lost 5 bases and J 2 bases, leaving 19 bases between the germline ends. Germline loops: CDR1 SGHTA, CDR2 FQGNSA. The CDR3 is made up of 16 amino acids. The CDR3 spells CASSPWRGPQTYEQYF. CDR3 coding DNA: TGTGCCAGCAGCCCTTGGCGGGGGCCCCAAACCTACGAGCAGTACTTC. Combining the CDR3 with reference TRBV7-2 and TRBJ2-7 gives the whole variable domain GAGVSQSPSNKVTEKGKDVELRCDPISGHTALYWYRQSLGQGLEFLIYFQGNSAPDKSGLPSDRFSAERTGGSVSTLTIQRTQQEDSAVYLCASSPWRGPQTYEQYFGPGTRLTVT.